Listed below are T cell receptor beta chains from one sample, sequenced in a study of vaccination effects on CD4 cells after COVID-19. Some clones are missing from TCRdb's copy, which holds only in-frame ones; the method was immunoSEQ multiplex PCR. The table includes approximately 30,000 clones, roughly 68% detected once. Their antigens remain unidentified. Material: CD4+ T cells from PBMCs cultured with HCoV-NL63 spike peptides, obtained before COVID-19 vaccination. Receptors were obtained from a human donor who received a COVID-19 vaccine. CDR3s include the opening cysteine and the closing phenylalanine or tryptophan. D genes are given only for firm matches. Size is omitted from some rows. Given values are once, few, many or a class for expanded clones.

d_gene: NA
v_gene: TRBV18
j_gene: TRBJ1-2
abundance: once
CDR3nt: TGTGCCAGCTCACCACGAGTAGACGGCAATGGAGTCTATGGCTACACCTTC
CDR3aa: CASSPRVDGNGVYGYTF

d_gene: NA
v_gene: TRBV7-2
j_gene: TRBJ2-7
abundance: few
CDR3nt: TGTGCCAGCAGCTTAGGGAGGGGCTACGAGCAGTACTTC
CDR3aa: CASSLGRGYEQYF

d_gene: NA
v_gene: TRBV21-1
j_gene: TRBJ2-1
abundance: NA
CDR3nt: TGTGCCAGCAGGTCCCGGGTACTAGCGGGTATCTCCTACAATGAGCAGTTCTTC
CDR3aa: CASRSRVLAGISYNEQFF

d_gene: NA
v_gene: TRBV27
j_gene: TRBJ2-7
abundance: few
CDR3nt: TGTGCCAGCAGTTTAAAGGAGGGGCGAAAGCAGTACTTC
CDR3aa: CASSLKEGRKQYF

d_gene: NA
v_gene: TRBV3-1/TRBV3-2
j_gene: TRBJ2-2
abundance: NA
CDR3nt: TGTGCCAGCAGCCAAGATTCGGGAACCGGGGAGCTGTTTTTT
CDR3aa: CASSQDSGTGELFF

d_gene: TRBD1
v_gene: TRBV7-2
j_gene: TRBJ1-2
abundance: NA
CDR3nt: TGTGCCAGCAGCTCAGGACAGGGCTATGGCTACACCTTC
CDR3aa: CASSSGQGYGYTF

d_gene: NA
v_gene: TRBV4-3
j_gene: TRBJ1-4
abundance: NA
CDR3nt: TGCGCCAGCAGCCAAGAAATAATCTCAACTAATGAAAAACTGTTTTTT
CDR3aa: CASSQEIISTNEKLFF

d_gene: NA
v_gene: TRBV7-9
j_gene: TRBJ1-3
abundance: NA
CDR3nt: TGTGCCAGCAGAATACGGGGGGCTGGAAACACCATATATTTT
CDR3aa: CASRIRGAGNTIYF

d_gene: NA
v_gene: TRBV7-3
j_gene: TRBJ1-1
abundance: few
CDR3nt: TGTGCCAGCAGCTTAGGGTATAACACTGAAGCTTTCTTT
CDR3aa: CASSLGYNTEAFF

d_gene: TRBD1
v_gene: TRBV6-5
j_gene: TRBJ1-5
abundance: few
CDR3nt: TGTGCCAGCAGGAAAACAGGGGACAATCAGCCCCAGCATTTT
CDR3aa: CASRKTGDNQPQHF

d_gene: NA
v_gene: TRBV5-1
j_gene: TRBJ2-3
abundance: once
CDR3nt: TGCGCCAGCAGCTTGTCTACAGATACGCAGTATTTT
CDR3aa: CASSLSTDTQYF

d_gene: TRBD1
v_gene: TRBV5-8
j_gene: TRBJ1-6
abundance: NA
CDR3nt: TGTGCCAGCAGCTTGGTAATTGGGACAGGGAATTCACCCCTCCACTTT
CDR3aa: CASSLVIGTGNSPLHF

d_gene: NA
v_gene: TRBV6-5
j_gene: TRBJ1-1
abundance: NA
CDR3nt: TGTGCCAGCAGCTTTACGGGGGGAGACACTGAAGCTTTCTTT
CDR3aa: CASSFTGGDTEAFF

d_gene: NA
v_gene: TRBV28
j_gene: TRBJ2-7
abundance: NA
CDR3nt: TGTGCCAGCAGACCGGGGTCTTCTCTCTACGAGCAGTACTTC
CDR3aa: CASRPGSSLYEQYF

d_gene: TRBD1
v_gene: TRBV7-8
j_gene: TRBJ1-5
abundance: few
CDR3nt: TGTGCCAGCAGCGCACGGACAGGCTTCAATCAGCCCCAGCATTTT
CDR3aa: CASSARTGFNQPQHF

d_gene: NA
v_gene: TRBV7-9
j_gene: TRBJ2-7
abundance: NA
CDR3nt: TGTGCCAGCAGCTTAGGGGGACTTGACGACTACGAGCAGTACTTC
CDR3aa: CASSLGGLDDYEQYF

d_gene: NA
v_gene: TRBV5-4
j_gene: TRBJ2-7
abundance: few
CDR3nt: TGTGCCAGCAGCTTGGATGGCGGGGGCACCTACGAGCAGTACTTC
CDR3aa: CASSLDGGGTYEQYF

d_gene: NA
v_gene: TRBV18
j_gene: TRBJ2-5
abundance: NA
CDR3nt: TGTGCCAGCTCACTAGGTGCAGGGACGTACCAAGAGACCCAGTACTTC
CDR3aa: CASSLGAGTYQETQYF

d_gene: NA
v_gene: TRBV10-3
j_gene: TRBJ1-1
abundance: NA
CDR3nt: TGTGCCATCAGTGAGAGGGCAGGGTACACTGAAGCTTTCTTT
CDR3aa: CAISERAGYTEAFF

d_gene: TRBD2
v_gene: TRBV19
j_gene: TRBJ2-7
abundance: once
CDR3nt: TGTGCCAGTAGTATAGGCGAGCGGGGGCACGAGCAGTACTTC
CDR3aa: CASSIGERGHEQYF

d_gene: TRBD1
v_gene: TRBV5-4
j_gene: TRBJ1-2
abundance: NA
CDR3nt: TGTGCCAGCAGCCCAGGGGCAGGGGGTGGCTACACCTTC
CDR3aa: CASSPGAGGGYTF

d_gene: NA
v_gene: TRBV21-1
j_gene: TRBJ2-5
abundance: once
CDR3nt: TGTGCCAGCAGCGCTCCCAATAGATACCAGCGACCACAAGAGACCCAGTACTTC
CDR3aa: CASSAPNRYQRPQETQYF

d_gene: NA
v_gene: TRBV28
j_gene: TRBJ2-1
abundance: NA
CDR3nt: TGTGCCAGCAGTCCCGGGACACGGACGGAGTTCTTC
CDR3aa: CASSPGTRTEFF

d_gene: TRBD2
v_gene: TRBV7-2
j_gene: TRBJ2-7
abundance: NA
CDR3nt: TGTGCAAGCGGGAGTCGGTACGAGCAGTACTTC
CDR3aa: CASGSRYEQYF

d_gene: TRBD2
v_gene: TRBV5-4
j_gene: TRBJ2-1
abundance: NA
CDR3nt: TGTGCCAGCAGCTTTACTAGCGGGAGACCCTACAATGAGCAGTTCTTC
CDR3aa: CASSFTSGRPYNEQFF

d_gene: NA
v_gene: TRBV27
j_gene: TRBJ1-2
abundance: once
CDR3nt: TGTGCCAGCAGTTTCGGGCAGAACTATGGCTACACCTTC
CDR3aa: CASSFGQNYGYTF

d_gene: NA
v_gene: TRBV24-1
j_gene: TRBJ2-5
abundance: NA
CDR3nt: TGTGCCACTTCGAAAACAGGTGTGGAGACCCAGTACTTC
CDR3aa: CATSKTGVETQYF

d_gene: NA
v_gene: TRBV6-2/TRBV6-3
j_gene: TRBJ1-5
abundance: NA
CDR3nt: TGTGCCAGCAGCCGACAGTCTACGAAGCCCCAGCATTTT
CDR3aa: CASSRQSTKPQHF

d_gene: TRBD1
v_gene: TRBV7-8
j_gene: TRBJ1-5
abundance: few
CDR3nt: TGTGCCAGCAGCCCTGGACAGGGCAATCAGCCCCAGCATTTT
CDR3aa: CASSPGQGNQPQHF

d_gene: NA
v_gene: TRBV30
j_gene: TRBJ1-5
abundance: NA
CDR3nt: TGTGCCTGGAGTGGCGGGCGGTGGAGCAATCAGCCCCAGCATTTT
CDR3aa: CAWSGGRWSNQPQHF

d_gene: TRBD1
v_gene: TRBV9
j_gene: TRBJ2-1
abundance: NA
CDR3nt: TGTGCCAGCAGCGTGAGGGACAGGGCAAACAATGAGCAGTTCTTC
CDR3aa: CASSVRDRANNEQFF

d_gene: NA
v_gene: TRBV5-1
j_gene: TRBJ1-1
abundance: NA
CDR3nt: TGCGCCAGCAGCTTGGCCGGGGGGGGCCGGGCTTTCTTT
CDR3aa: CASSLAGGGRAFF

d_gene: NA
v_gene: TRBV10-3
j_gene: TRBJ1-1
abundance: NA
CDR3nt: TGTGCCATCATAGGGGGAGGAGATGAAGCTTTCTTT
CDR3aa: CAIIGGGDEAFF

d_gene: TRBD1
v_gene: TRBV15
j_gene: TRBJ2-7
abundance: few
CDR3nt: TGTGCCACCAGCAGAGATGGGTCTCTTGGGTATAAACCGGGACAGGGAGACGAGCAGTACTTC
CDR3aa: CATSRDGSLGYKPGQGDEQYF

d_gene: TRBD1
v_gene: TRBV27
j_gene: TRBJ1-5
abundance: NA
CDR3nt: TGTGCCAGCCAGGAGAGGGGGCCGTATAGCAATCAGCCCCAGCATTTT
CDR3aa: CASQERGPYSNQPQHF

d_gene: NA
v_gene: TRBV5-4
j_gene: TRBJ2-5
abundance: NA
CDR3nt: TGTGCCAGCAGCGGGCAGGATGAAGAGACCCAGTACTTC
CDR3aa: CASSGQDEETQYF

d_gene: NA
v_gene: TRBV18
j_gene: TRBJ2-5
abundance: NA
CDR3nt: TGTGCCAGCTCACCACTCGCTGGCGGGGAGACCCAGTACTTC
CDR3aa: CASSPLAGGETQYF

d_gene: TRBD1
v_gene: TRBV23-1
j_gene: TRBJ1-2
abundance: NA
CDR3nt: TGCGCCAGCAACCTAGGGACAGCCTGTAACTATGGCTACACCTTC
CDR3aa: CASNLGTACNYGYTF

d_gene: TRBD1
v_gene: TRBV7-2
j_gene: TRBJ1-2
abundance: NA
CDR3nt: TGTGCCAGCAGCTTACAGGGGGACTATGGCTACACCTTC
CDR3aa: CASSLQGDYGYTF

d_gene: TRBD2
v_gene: TRBV7-2
j_gene: TRBJ2-2
abundance: few
CDR3nt: TGTGCCAGCAGCCTAGCGGGAGGAACCGGGGAGCTGTTTTTT
CDR3aa: CASSLAGGTGELFF

d_gene: NA
v_gene: TRBV6-1
j_gene: TRBJ2-7
abundance: NA
CDR3nt: TGTGCCAGCAGCTTAACCTACGAGCAGTACTTC
CDR3aa: CASSLTYEQYF

d_gene: TRBD1
v_gene: TRBV2
j_gene: TRBJ1-1
abundance: few
CDR3nt: TGTGCCAGGTCACAGGGGATGAACACTGAAGCTTTCTTT
CDR3aa: CARSQGMNTEAFF

d_gene: NA
v_gene: TRBV5-4
j_gene: TRBJ1-6
abundance: once
CDR3nt: TGTGCCAGCAGCCTTGCCGGGACCCTGGGGTCACCCCTCCACTTT
CDR3aa: CASSLAGTLGSPLHF

d_gene: NA
v_gene: TRBV6-6
j_gene: TRBJ1-2
abundance: NA
CDR3nt: TGTGCCAGCAGCCGGGACCGGGGAAAAGACTATGGCTACACCTTC
CDR3aa: CASSRDRGKDYGYTF

d_gene: NA
v_gene: TRBV7-2
j_gene: TRBJ1-1
abundance: NA
CDR3nt: TGTGCCAGCAGCTTAGGTCCAGGGTTCAACACTGAAGCTTTCTTT
CDR3aa: CASSLGPGFNTEAFF

d_gene: TRBD1
v_gene: TRBV6-5
j_gene: TRBJ1-2
abundance: NA
CDR3nt: TGTGCCAGCACGAAGGACAGGGCGCACTATGGCTACACCTTC
CDR3aa: CASTKDRAHYGYTF